This passage covers 20 T cell receptor beta chains from one sample sequenced in a study of OX40 agonist ivuxolimab in advanced cancers. Data came from immunoSEQ multiplex PCR; TCRdb stores just in-frame clones and leaves some out. The sample holds about 100,000 clones, just over 90% seen once. This specimen was CD4+ or CD8+ T cells sorted from blood, taken in a trial of the OX40 agonist ivuxolimab. The receptors shown here come from an adult with an advanced solid tumor such as melanoma, head and neck, liver or kidney cancer.

This clone was counted once. The rearrangement links TRBV4-2 to TRBJ1-4, with 7 bases fitting TRBD1. V gave up 0 bases and J gave up 8 bases; unmatched junction bases: 6. Germline lookup yields CDR1 LGHNA and CDR2 YNFKEQ. This CDR3 comprises 15 residues. For the CDR3, the DNA is TGTGCCAGCAGCCAAGATTGGACAGGCCCGGAAAAACTGTTTTTT. As protein: CASSQDWTGPEKLFF.

The chain carries TRBV18 and TRBJ2-2; D gene uncertain. The germline gives CDR1 KGHSH, CDR2 LQKENI. V was cut by 0 bases and J by 8 bases, with 4 bases left in between. This CDR3 comprises 12 residues. The CDR3: CASSPPTGELFF. CDR3 coding DNA: TGTGCCAGCTCACCACCTACAGGGGAGCTGTTTTTT.

The chain carries TRBV7-9 and TRBJ1-1, with TRBD1 matching 7 bases. The germline V gene encodes CDR1 SEHNR and CDR2 FQNEAQ (reference sequence). The ends lost 4 bases at V and 0 bases at J; junction bases unmatched: 5. The CDR3 has 15 amino acids. CDR3 in DNA: TGTGCCAGCAGCTCACCGGGACAGTTGAACACTGAAGCTTTCTTT. Its protein product is CASSSPGQLNTEAFF.

J is TRBJ1-5 and V is TRBV28; D remains unclear. Trimming took 6 bases from V and 4 from J, leaving 16 bases between them. The CDR3 runs 15 residues. Germline loops: CDR1 MDHEN, CDR2 SYDVKM. CDR3 in amino acids: CASRPWAWENQPQHF. CDR3 sequence (DNA): TGTGCCAGCAGACCCTGGGCCTGGGAAAATCAGCCCCAGCATTTT.

The chain joins TRBV18 to TRBJ2-7, with a tentative D call TRBD2 (6 bases). The CDR3 contains 15 residues. Trimming took 4 bases from V and 0 from J, leaving 13 bases between them. In germline, CDR1 is KGHSH, CDR2 LQKENI. The CDR3 spells CASSRRDWSSYEQYF. CDR3 sequence (DNA): TGTGCCAGCTCACGACGGGACTGGAGCTCCTACGAGCAGTACTTC.

The chain has TRBV10-3 and TRBJ2-3; D remains ambiguous. Trimming took 3 bases from V and 5 from J, leaving 12 bases between them. Germline-derived CDR1 and CDR2 are ENHRY and SYGVKD. CDR3 length equals 14 residues. The CDR3 DNA reads TGTGCCATCAGTGATTTCGGGCAAGGAGATACGCAGTATTTT. Its translation is CAISDFGQGDTQYF.

The chain links TRBV27 to TRBJ2-7; TRBD1 is a possible D gene (6 bases). This CDR3 has 15 amino acids. The germline V and J ends were trimmed by 5 bases and 2 bases, with 16 bases remaining between them. The V gene's germline CDR1 is MNHEY and CDR2 SMNVEV (reference sequence). CDR3 protein: CASSLRQVGPYEQYF. In DNA form, the CDR3 reads TGTGCCAGCAGTCTGAGACAGGTTGGACCCTACGAGCAGTACTTC.

The V call is TRBV7-8, the J call TRBJ1-5, with D possibly TRBD1 on 5 matching bases. From germline, CDR1 is SGHVS and CDR2 FQNEAQ. This CDR3 contains 13 residues. V was shortened by 3 bases and J by 9 bases, with 12 bases between the two germline ends. The DNA for the CDR3 is TGTGCCAGCAGCTTTACAGGTTCGGGGCCCCAGCATTTT. Translated, it gives CASSFTGSGPQHF.

The V gene is TRBV19, the J gene TRBJ1-3; D remains ambiguous. The length of the CDR3 is 12 residues. V was shortened by 6 bases and J by 8 bases, with 11 bases between the two germline ends. In germline, CDR1 is LNHDA, CDR2 SQIVND (reference sequence). CDR3 nucleotides: TGTGCCAGTAGCCCCCGACGGGACACCATATATTTT. Residues: CASSPRRDTIYF.

The V call is TRBV5-1, the J call TRBJ2-3, with TRBD2 matching over 10 bases. The CDR3 is 17 amino acids. After removal of 0 bases from V and 0 bases from J, the junction contained 4 bases not matched to a gene. Germline assignment: CDR1 SGHRS and CDR2 YFSETQ. In DNA, the CDR3 is TGCGCCAGCAGCTTGGCCCCTAGCGGGGGAAGCACAGATACGCAGTATTTT. Protein sequence: CASSLAPSGGSTDTQYF.

The V and J genes are TRBV7-2 and TRBJ1-5; tentatively, D is TRBD1 (5 bases). The V gene lost 4 bases and the J gene lost 4 bases, with 20 bases spanning the gap. Germline CDR1 is SGHTA and CDR2 is FQGNSA. The CDR3 has 17 amino acids. CDR3: CASSWGGGQGPNQPQHF. CDR3 bases: TGTGCCAGCAGCTGGGGCGGTGGGCAGGGCCCGAATCAGCCCCAGCATTTT.

The J gene is TRBJ2-1, the V gene TRBV2; D uncertain. Per the germline V gene, CDR1 is SNHLY and CDR2 is FYNNEI. Deletions cut 0 bases from V and 0 bases from J, with 12 bases between. The CDR3 has 17 residues. CDR3 in DNA: TGTGCCAGCAGTGAAGCCCTCCTATCACTCTCCTACAATGAGCAGTTCTTC. This translates into CASSEALLSLSYNEQFF.

A single count supports this clone. This CDR3 is CASSGRWGPRLRGTDTQYF. As DNA, the CDR3 is TGTGCCAGCAGTGGAAGATGGGGCCCCAGGCTTCGGGGCACAGATACGCAGTATTTT. The rearrangement uses TRBV6-1 and TRBJ2-3, with TRBD1 as a possible D gene (5 bases). The CDR3 has 19 residues. V was shortened by 4 bases and J by 1 base, with 24 bases between the two germline ends. Germline V CDR1 and CDR2: MNHNS, SASEGT.

Here the CDR3 reads CASSVRGTGNNSPLHF. CDR3 DNA: TGTGCCAGCAGTGTCAGGGGGACGGGAAATAATTCACCCCTCCACTTT. The chain recombines TRBV28 with TRBJ1-6; 7 bases map to TRBD1. The V gene's germline CDR1 is MDHEN and CDR2 SYDVKM. Losses at the gene ends were 5 bases for V and 5 bases for J; bases not matched to a gene: 9. There are 16 residues in the CDR3.

The V gene is TRBV27, the J gene TRBJ2-5; 12 bases are shared with TRBD1. The J call is doubtful: the DNA matches TRBJ2-7 better. Per the germline V gene, CDR1 is MNHEY and CDR2 is SMNVEV (reference sequence). The CDR3 has 17 amino acids. The CDR3 sequence is CASSKRGTGGLTYEQYF. CDR3 DNA sequence: TGTGCCAGCAGTAAGCGCGGGACAGGGGGCCTAACCTACGAGCAGTACTTC.

The rearrangement uses TRBV11-2 and TRBJ1-1, with D perhaps TRBD1 (6 bases). Trimming cost V 5 bases and J 1 base, with 14 bases left between them. The CDR3 has 15 residues. Germline lookup yields CDR1 SGHAT and CDR2 FQNNGV. CDR3 residues: CASSLTGSKNTEAFF. The CDR3 nucleotides read TGTGCCAGCAGCCTAACAGGGAGTAAGAACACTGAAGCTTTCTTT.

This chain uses TRBV11-2 with TRBJ2-5; TRBD2 might be the D (5 bases). V lost 3 bases, J lost 4 bases, and 12 bases lay in between. This CDR3 region has 14 residues. The germline CDR1 and CDR2 sequences are SGHAT and FQNNGV. The CDR3 bases are TGTGCCAGCAGCTTTCCCGGAGGAGGAGAGACCCAGTACTTC. Translated: CASSFPGGGETQYF. Variable domain in full (rest from reference TRBV11-2 and TRBJ2-5): EAGVAQSPRYKIIEKRQSVAFWCNPISGHATLYWYQQILGQGPKLLIQFQNNGVVDDSQLPKDRFSAERLKGVDSTLKIQPAKLEDSAVYLCASSFPGGGETQYFGPGTRLLVL.

The rearrangement joins TRBV2 to TRBJ2-6; D is possibly TRBD2 (5 bases). Per germline, CDR1 SNHLY and CDR2 FYNNEI. Trimming removed 6 bases from V and 2 bases from J, with 14 bases in between. CDR3 length equals 16 residues. CDR3 in DNA: TGTGCCAGCAGCGAGACCCAGCGGACTGGGGCCAACGTCCTGACTTTC. Residues: CASSETQRTGANVLTF.

This clone has a handful of counts. The rearrangement uses TRBV18 and TRBJ1-5; D remains ambiguous. Trimming took 6 bases from V and 2 from J, leaving 8 bases between them. CDR1 is KGHSH and CDR2 is LQKENI in the germline V gene. The CDR3 consists of 13 residues. This CDR3 reads CASSPDRNQPQHF. The DNA for the CDR3 is TGTGCCAGCTCCCCAGACCGCAATCAGCCCCAGCATTTT. Variable domain in full (rest from reference TRBV18 and TRBJ1-5): NAGVMQNPRHLVRRRGQEARLRCSPMKGHSHVYWYRQLPEEGLKFMVYLQKENIIDESGMPKERFSAEFPKEGPSILRIQQVVRGDSAAYFCASSPDRNQPQHFGDGTRLSIL.

The V call is TRBV19, the J call TRBJ1-2, with 9 bases matching TRBD1. Germline lookup yields CDR1 LNHDA and CDR2 SQIVND (reference sequence). This CDR3 is built from 13 residues. Trimming cost V 6 bases and J 10 bases; bases outside gene matches: 9. The CDR3 protein is CASRVQGAPVYTF. The CDR3 DNA reads TGTGCCAGTAGGGTACAGGGGGCTCCCGTCTACACCTTC.